This TCR beta chain emerged from a study of radiotherapy plus CTLA-4 blockade in lung cancer. Broader study findings: After treatment with radiotherapy plus ipilimumab, TCR clones that came from the tumor expanded in blood.

Sequencing used immunoSEQ multiplex PCR; TCRdb keeps in-frame clones, though not all of them. Among around 65,000 clones listed, approximately 80% were seen once. On this clone: What it binds is not known.

There are 12 residues in the CDR3. V lost 6 bases, J lost 1 base, and 7 bases lay in between. Looked up from germline, CDR1 is SGDLS and CDR2 is YYNGEE. With ipilimumab providing CTLA-4 blockade, focal radiation was administered to patients who had chemo-refractory metastatic non-small-cell lung cancer. This rearrangement joins TRBV9 to TRBJ1-1; TRBD1 is a possible D gene (6 bases). The sequence derives from a human donor with non-small cell lung cancer who had a complete response to radiotherapy plus ipilimumab. Sequencing was performed on peripheral blood, taken from a patient treated with radiotherapy plus ipilimumab. The CDR3 reads CASNRENTEAFF. The CDR3 nucleotides are TGTGCCAGCAACAGGGAGAACACTGAAGCTTTCTTT.